These T cell receptor beta chains were read from a single sample in a study of CD8 T cells in Susac syndrome. One entry per CDR3 protein results from TCRdb running MiXCR on the immunoSEQ multiplex PCR reads. This repertoire shows 85,000 to 95,000 distinct CDR3 sequences, around 94% found once; its top ten account for 0.3% to 0.35%. The sequenced material came from CD4+ T cells from PBMCs. The receptors come from a human donor with Susac syndrome. The CDR3 runs from the conserved cysteine through the conserved F or W. D genes are given only for firm matches. Clone size, where shown, is once, few, many, or a class for clones that have expanded.

j_call clone_size v_call d_call cdr3_aa cdr3_nt
TRBJ2-4 once TRBV18 - CASSPFDGSKNIQYF TGTGCCAGCTCACCATTTGACGGGAGCAAAAACATTCAGTACTTC
TRBJ1-5 - TRBV21-1 - CASSGTRGGTVAYSNQPQHF TGTGCCAGCAGCGGTACCCGAGGGGGGACGGTTGCCTATAGCAATCAGCCCCAGCATTTT
TRBJ2-1 - TRBV29-1 - CSVDLAYNEQFF TGCAGCGTTGATTTAGCTTACAATGAGCAGTTCTTC
TRBJ2-3 - TRBV7-2 - CASSFGSTTDTQYF TGTGCCAGCAGCTTTGGCTCTACCACAGATACGCAGTATTTT
TRBJ2-2 - TRBV15 - CATSRGQVNTGELFF TGTGCCACCAGCAGAGGACAGGTGAACACCGGGGAGCTGTTTTTT
TRBJ2-7 - TRBV20-1 TRBD2 CSARDRLAGLSSYEQYF TGCAGTGCTAGAGATAGACTAGCGGGGCTAAGCTCCTACGAGCAGTACTTC
TRBJ2-1 - TRBV18 TRBD1 CASSPGQGQGNEQFF TGTGCCAGCTCACCGGGACAGGGGCAAGGGAATGAGCAGTTCTTC
TRBJ1-1 - TRBV20-1 TRBD1 CSATRTGNTEAFF TGCAGTGCCACAAGGACAGGGAACACTGAAGCTTTCTTT
TRBJ1-6 - TRBV11-3 - CASSLSLNSPLHF TGTGCCAGCAGCTTATCCCTGAATTCACCCCTCCACTTT
TRBJ2-3 - TRBV9 - CASSPQVSPTDTQYF TGTGCCAGCAGCCCCCAGGTTTCCCCCACAGATACGCAGTATTTT
TRBJ2-2 - TRBV5-4 TRBD1 CASSSLRQGNTGELFF TGTGCCAGCAGCTCTTTAAGACAGGGGAACACCGGGGAGCTGTTTTTT
TRBJ1-2 - TRBV28 TRBD1 CASSSTGGYGYTF TGTGCCAGCAGTTCGACAGGGGGCTATGGCTACACCTTC
TRBJ1-1 - TRBV5-1 - CASSSGQSNTEAFF TGCGCCAGCAGCTCGGGACAATCGAACACTGAAGCTTTCTTT
TRBJ2-3 - TRBV30 TRBD2 CAWTRGDTDTQYF TGTGCCTGGACTCGGGGGGACACAGATACGCAGTATTTT
TRBJ2-5 - TRBV20-1 TRBD1 CSARSYGTVSQETQYF TGCAGTGCTCGATCGTACGGGACAGTGAGCCAAGAGACCCAGTACTTC
TRBJ2-6 few TRBV6-5 - CASSYSGANVLTF TGTGCCAGCAGTTACTCTGGGGCCAACGTCCTGACTTTC
TRBJ2-7 - TRBV7-7 TRBD1 CASSLTTGASYEQYF TGTGCTAGCAGTTTGACTACAGGGGCGTCCTACGAGCAGTACTTC
TRBJ1-2 - TRBV29-1 - CSVSSSGGYGYTF TGCAGCGTTTCCAGCAGCGGTGGCTATGGCTACACCTTC
TRBJ1-1 - TRBV30 - CAWSSEFRGVGTEAFF TGTGCCTGGAGCAGCGAATTCAGGGGTGTGGGCACTGAAGCTTTCTTT
TRBJ2-1 - TRBV5-1 - CASSLGGASDEQFF TGCGCCAGCAGCTTGGGGGGGGCGAGCGATGAGCAGTTCTTC
TRBJ2-5 - TRBV11-2 - CASSLAGMLETQYF TGTGCCAGCAGCTTAGCAGGGATGTTGGAGACCCAGTACTTC
TRBJ2-5 - TRBV19 - CASSNGETQYF TGTGCCTCCTCCAACGGGGAGACCCAGTACTTC
TRBJ2-2 - TRBV12-3/TRBV12-4 TRBD1 CASSATGAGELFF TGTGCCAGCAGTGCCACAGGGGCCGGGGAGCTGTTTTTT
TRBJ1-5 - TRBV9 - CASSVGFNQPQHF TGTGCCAGCAGCGTAGGCTTCAATCAGCCCCAGCATTTT
TRBJ2-2 - TRBV5-1 TRBD1 CASRLDRGSGELFF TGCGCCAGCAGGTTGGACAGGGGATCCGGGGAGCTGTTTTTT
TRBJ2-7 - TRBV4-3 - CASSRDLLIYEQYF TGCGCCAGCAGCCGGGACCTGTTAATATACGAGCAGTACTTC
TRBJ1-2 - TRBV12-3/TRBV12-4 TRBD1 CASSKGTAGYGYTF TGTGCCAGCAGTAAGGGGACAGCAGGTTATGGCTACACCTTC
TRBJ1-5 - TRBV28 TRBD1 CASSQGQSNQPQHF TGTGCCAGCAGTCAGGGACAGAGCAATCAGCCCCAGCATTTT
TRBJ2-7 - TRBV20-1 TRBD1 CSASPGTGDTYEQYF TGCAGTGCTAGTCCCGGGACAGGTGATACCTACGAGCAGTACTTC
TRBJ2-3 - TRBV10-1 - CASSPGLGSTDTQYF TGCGCCAGCAGTCCGGGTCTTGGCAGCACAGATACGCAGTATTTT
TRBJ2-1 - TRBV2 - CASSVTRIGDEQFF TGTGCCAGCAGTGTTACCAGGATCGGAGATGAGCAGTTCTTC
TRBJ1-6 once TRBV19 - CASSQPASRVSPLHF TGTGCCAGTAGTCAACCGGCCTCCCGCGTTTCACCCCTCCACTTT
TRBJ1-5 - TRBV6-5 - CASRALHTGQPQHF TGTGCCAGCAGGGCACTCCACACGGGGCAGCCCCAGCATTTT
TRBJ2-7 - TRBV28 TRBD1 CASSLSGQGSYEQYF TGTGCCAGCAGTTTGTCGGGACAGGGGTCCTACGAGCAGTACTTC
TRBJ2-5 - TRBV18 - CASSPDYLQETQYF TGTGCCAGCTCACCTGACTACCTACAAGAGACCCAGTACTTC
TRBJ2-3 - TRBV12-3/TRBV12-4 TRBD2 CASSRQLAGATDTQYF TGTGCCAGCAGCCGGCAACTAGCGGGGGCCACAGATACGCAGTATTTT
TRBJ2-3 - TRBV5-1 TRBD1 CASSLEGQVPDTQYF TGCGCCAGCAGCTTGGAGGGACAGGTCCCAGATACGCAGTATTTT
TRBJ1-1 once TRBV15 - CATSRPGRDTEAFF TGTGCCACCAGCAGACCTGGCAGGGACACTGAAGCTTTCTTT
TRBJ1-2 - TRBV5-1 TRBD1 CASSLGQVNYGYTF TGCGCCAGCAGCCTGGGACAGGTGAACTATGGCTACACCTTC
TRBJ2-7 - TRBV7-9 - CASSGGGEQYF TGTGCCAGCAGCGGAGGTGGCGAGCAGTACTTC
TRBJ2-1 - TRBV7-2 - CASSSTGFVEQFF TGTGCCAGCAGTTCAACAGGGTTTGTTGAGCAGTTCTTC
TRBJ2-1 - TRBV7-2 - CASSPGLRSYNEQFF TGTGCCAGCAGCCCGGGACTCCGCTCCTACAATGAGCAGTTCTTC
TRBJ1-1 - TRBV30 - CAWSALTGGTEAFF TGTGCCTGGAGCGCTCTGACCGGGGGCACTGAAGCTTTCTTT
TRBJ2-2 once TRBV5-1 - CASSLATGQGGELFF TGCGCCAGCAGCTTGGCAACAGGGCAAGGCGGGGAGCTGTTTTTT
TRBJ2-7 - TRBV21-1 - CASSEKGDRGLYEQYF TGTGCCAGCAGTGAAAAAGGGGACAGGGGGCTCTACGAGCAGTACTTC
TRBJ2-7 - TRBV18 - CASSPLEGRGIEYF TGTGCCAGCTCACCTTTGGAGGGTCGGGGTATCGAGTACTTC